What follows are 6 T cell receptor beta chains derived from one specimen sequenced in a study of metastatic and nonmetastatic thyroid tumors. All patients were untreated before thyroid surgery. Via MiXCR, TCRdb re-called the PCR reads. The sample consists of approximately 38,000 clones, around a third of them appearing once. The sequencing input was tumor tissue. These receptors came from a female donor with papillary thyroid cancer or a benign thyroid nodule (not recorded which). Some clones in this sample may be carry-over from other donors' samples.

This clone was picked up a small number of times. The gene calls are TRBV28 and TRBJ2-5; the match to TRBD2 covers 13 bases. V lost 6 bases to trimming and J lost 2 bases; unmatched junction nucleotides: 6. The CDR3 spans 16 residues. The germline gives CDR1 MDHEN, CDR2 SYDVKM. In nucleotides, the CDR3 is TGTGCCAGCAGCTCCACTAGCGGGAGGGGGCAAGAGACCCAGTACTTC. It codes for CASSSTSGRGQETQYF.

J is TRBJ2-1 and V is TRBV7-6; D ambiguous. The V end lost 5 bases, the J end lost 2 bases, and 13 bases lay between the germline ends. Germline V gene data show CDR1 as SGHVS and CDR2 as FNYEAQ. This CDR3 is built from 15 residues. This CDR3 is CASSLSDGPYNEQFF. The CDR3 DNA follows: TGTGCCAGCAGCCTCTCGGACGGTCCCTACAATGAGCAGTTCTTC. The full variable domain, with the rest looked up from reference TRBV7-6 and TRBJ2-1, is GAGVSQSPRYKVTKRGQDVALRCDPISGHVSLYWYRQALGQGPEFLTYFNYEAQQDKSGLPNDRFSAERPEGSISTLTIQRTEQRDSAMYRCASSLSDGPYNEQFFGPGTRLTVL.

The chain joins TRBV20-1 to TRBJ2-5; D possibly corresponds to TRBD1 (7 bases). Per the germline V gene, CDR1 is DFQATT and CDR2 is SNEGSKA (reference sequence). V gave up 5 bases and J gave up 1 base, with 17 bases separating them. The CDR3 is 15 residues long. The CDR3 nucleotides are TGCAGTGCTGCCGGGGGACAGCGGGTCCAAGAGACCCAGTACTTC. Translated: CSAAGGQRVQETQYF.

In its sample, this clone was seen a few times. This sequence joins TRBV6-2 or TRBV6-3 and TRBJ1-5, with D hard to call. Per germline, CDR1 MNHEY and CDR2 SVGEGT. The V end was cut by 4 bases, the J end by 4 bases, with 17 bases between. The CDR3 spans 16 residues. The CDR3 here is CASSLLGLLANQPQHF. The CDR3 nucleotides read TGTGCCAGCAGTTTGCTAGGACTTTTAGCAAATCAGCCCCAGCATTTT.

The chain recombines TRBV19 with TRBJ1-5, with 9 bases that match TRBD1. V was pared by 5 bases and J by 8 bases, with 10 bases of the junction left unmatched. Germline assignment: CDR1 LNHDA and CDR2 SQIVND (reference sequence). CDR3 length: 15 amino acids. This CDR3 is CASSYPTGGLEPQHF. The CDR3 coding sequence is TGTGCCAGTAGTTACCCTACAGGGGGCTTGGAGCCCCAGCATTTT.

This clone was observed many times. The CDR3 sequence: CASRLQGAGEQYF. The CDR3 nucleotides are TGTGCCAGCAGGCTACAGGGGGCGGGTGAGCAGTACTTC. This chain connects TRBV28 to TRBJ2-7, with 9 bases that match TRBD1. V dropped 6 bases and J dropped 7; count of bases not matched to a gene: 7. There are 13 residues in the CDR3. Germline CDR1 and CDR2: MDHEN and SYDVKM. Using reference TRBV28 and TRBJ2-7 for the parts outside the CDR3, the full variable domain is DVKVTQSSRYLVKRTGEKVFLECVQDMDHENMFWYRQDPGLGLRLIYFSYDVKMKEKGDIPEGYSVSREKKERFSLILESASTNQTSMYLCASRLQGAGEQYFGPGTRLTVT.